These T cell receptor beta chains were read from a single sample in a study of T cells after yellow fever vaccination. TCRdb itself ran the 5' RACE reads through MiXCR, one entry per CDR3 protein. The table has around 610,000 distinct CDR3 sequences, roughly 12% seen once; the top ten hold over 12%. The sample here was PBMCs, taken on the day of the yellow fever booster vaccination. These receptors were taken from a young man who received the YFV17D yellow fever vaccine. CDR3s include the opening cysteine and the closing phenylalanine or tryptophan. Each record gives: J gene, clone size, D gene, V gene, CDR3 DNA, CDR3 protein. A D gene is named only where the DNA matches it firmly. The size of a clone is reported for some rows only, either as once, few or many, or as a class for expanded clones.

J: TRBJ2-1; size: few; D: -; V: TRBV5-6; DNA: TGTGCCAGCAGCTTGGTACGGGAGCCCCTTCATGAGCAGTTCTTC; CDR3: CASSLVREPLHEQFF
J: TRBJ2-3; size: -; D: -; V: TRBV19; DNA: TGTGCCACCACCGACGGTAGAGTGTCGGATACGCAGTATTTT; CDR3: CATTDGRVSDTQYF
J: TRBJ1-3; size: few; D: -; V: TRBV29-1; DNA: TGCAGCGTTGCCGTCTCTGGAAACACCATATATTTT; CDR3: CSVAVSGNTIYF
J: TRBJ2-5; size: -; D: -; V: TRBV20-1; DNA: TGCAGTGCTACCCCACCAGGACACAAGCAAGAGACCCAGTACTTC; CDR3: CSATPPGHKQETQYF
J: TRBJ1-4; size: many; D: -; V: TRBV19; DNA: TGTGCCAGTAGTGCCCCGGGAGTGGACACGAATGAAAAACTGTTTTTT; CDR3: CASSAPGVDTNEKLFF
J: TRBJ1-5; size: few; D: -; V: TRBV27; DNA: TGTGCCAGCACCGCTGGGGGTGCCGGTCAGCCCCAGCATTTT; CDR3: CASTAGGAGQPQHF
J: TRBJ2-1; size: -; D: TRBD2; V: TRBV11-2; DNA: TGTGCCAGCAGCTTAGGGGCGGGGGTCTACAATGAGCAGTTCTTC; CDR3: CASSLGAGVYNEQFF
J: TRBJ2-7; size: -; D: -; V: TRBV10-3; DNA: TGTGCCTCGACCGGAGGGCTCAGCTCCTACGAGCAGTACTTC; CDR3: CASTGGLSSYEQYF
J: TRBJ1-2; size: few; D: -; V: TRBV21-1; DNA: TGTGCCAGCAGCAAAGTGCACGCAGGGGGGGACTATGGCTACACCTTC; CDR3: CASSKVHAGGDYGYTF
J: TRBJ2-3; size: -; D: TRBD2; V: TRBV5-1; DNA: TGCGCCAGCAGCTTGGGTTACGGGAGGGCCAACACAGATACGCAGTATTTT; CDR3: CASSLGYGRANTDTQYF
J: TRBJ2-3; size: few; D: -; V: TRBV28; DNA: TGTGCCAGCAGTTTCCCAGGGGATACGCAGTATTTT; CDR3: CASSFPGDTQYF
J: TRBJ2-1; size: few; D: -; V: TRBV20-1; DNA: TGCAGTGCTTTAGCTCCGAGCTCCTACAATGAGCAGTTCTTC; CDR3: CSALAPSSYNEQFF
J: TRBJ1-3; size: -; D: -; V: TRBV21-1; DNA: TGTGCCAGCAGCAAAGCCGGCTCTTCTGGAAACACCATATATTTT; CDR3: CASSKAGSSGNTIYF
J: TRBJ1-3; size: few; D: -; V: TRBV6-1; DNA: TGTGCCAGCAGATTGGGACGCGTCGGAAACACCATATATTTT; CDR3: CASRLGRVGNTIYF
J: TRBJ2-7; size: few; D: -; V: TRBV29-1; DNA: TGCAGCGTCGCAGCCGCCTACGAGCAGTACTTC; CDR3: CSVAAAYEQYF
J: TRBJ2-1; size: -; D: TRBD1; V: TRBV10-2; DNA: TGCGCCAGCATGACAGGGGGCGGTAAAAATGAGCAGTTCTTC; CDR3: CASMTGGGKNEQFF
J: TRBJ2-7; size: -; D: -; V: TRBV6-5; DNA: TGTGCCAGCAGTTTGGTTTCGGGGCGCCAGTTGGTGAACGAGCAGTACTTC; CDR3: CASSLVSGRQLVNEQYF
J: TRBJ2-1; size: -; D: -; V: TRBV20-1; DNA: TGCAGTGCTAGAGATCCAGGCGGGACCGGAAATGAGCAGTTCTTC; CDR3: CSARDPGGTGNEQFF
J: TRBJ2-3; size: few; D: -; V: TRBV6-1; DNA: TGTGCCAGCACGCCCCCGGGACTTGGTACGCAGTATTTT; CDR3: CASTPPGLGTQYF
J: TRBJ2-2; size: few; D: TRBD2; V: TRBV10-1; DNA: TGCGCCAGCAGTGAGTTCGGGAGCATGAGTCTGGCTAGCGGGAGCTGGGTCACCGGGGAGCTGTTTTTT; CDR3: CASSEFGSMSLASGSWVTGELFF
J: TRBJ2-7; size: few; D: -; V: TRBV20-1; DNA: TGCAGTGCTAGAGATGGGGTAGGCCGACTCTACGAGCAGTACTTC; CDR3: CSARDGVGRLYEQYF
J: TRBJ1-4; size: -; D: -; V: TRBV5-1; DNA: TGCGCCAGCAGCTCGCTCCGGGCTAATGAAAAACTGTTTTTT; CDR3: CASSSLRANEKLFF
J: TRBJ2-3; size: few; D: -; V: TRBV7-2; DNA: TGTGCCAGCAGCTTCGACTTCTACAGCACAGATACGCAGTATTTT; CDR3: CASSFDFYSTDTQYF
J: TRBJ1-6; size: few; D: -; V: TRBV1; DNA: TGCACCAGCAGCTACCAAAAAAGGGACAGAAATCCATCCCCAACACCCCTCCACTTT; CDR3: CTSSYQKRDRNPSPTPLHF
J: TRBJ2-7; size: few; D: -; V: TRBV5-1; DNA: TGCGCCAGCAGCTTTGGCCCCTCAGGACAGCGAAACTACTACGAGCAGTACTTC; CDR3: CASSFGPSGQRNYYEQYF
J: TRBJ2-1; size: few; D: -; V: TRBV29-1; DNA: TGCAGCGTTGCCGCCTTCCGAAGATGGGACAATGAGCAGTTCTTC; CDR3: CSVAAFRRWDNEQFF
J: TRBJ2-6; size: -; D: -; V: TRBV5-1; DNA: TGCGCCAGCAGCTTGGTGGCGGTGGCTGGGGCCAACGTCCTGACTTTC; CDR3: CASSLVAVAGANVLTF
J: TRBJ2-1; size: -; D: -; V: TRBV7-9; DNA: TGTGCCAGCTATAAGAACGATTTATACAATGAGCAGTTCTTC; CDR3: CASYKNDLYNEQFF
J: TRBJ2-1; size: few; D: TRBD2; V: TRBV7-7; DNA: TGTGCCAGCAGCAAGAGCGGGACTAGCTACAATGAGCAGTTCTTC; CDR3: CASSKSGTSYNEQFF
J: TRBJ1-1; size: -; D: -; V: TRBV12-3/TRBV12-4; DNA: TGTGCCAGCAGTTTATTTCAGGGTGAGACTGAAGCTTTCTTT; CDR3: CASSLFQGETEAFF
J: TRBJ1-1; size: -; D: -; V: TRBV29-1; DNA: TGCAGCGTTGACCGGGCCCTCAACACTGAAGCTTTCTTT; CDR3: CSVDRALNTEAFF
J: TRBJ2-7; size: -; D: -; V: TRBV11-2; DNA: TGTGCCAGCAGCTTTGGGGAAGGAGGGATATATAACTCCTACGAGCAGTACTTC; CDR3: CASSFGEGGIYNSYEQYF
J: TRBJ2-3; size: -; D: -; V: TRBV5-5; DNA: TGTGCCAGCAGCTTGGAGGTACTTATAGGGGATACGCAGTATTTT; CDR3: CASSLEVLIGDTQYF
J: TRBJ2-3; size: -; D: TRBD2; V: TRBV3-1; DNA: TGTGCCAGCAGCCAACAGCGGGGAAGCACAGATACGCAGTATTTT; CDR3: CASSQQRGSTDTQYF
J: TRBJ2-7; size: few; D: TRBD2; V: TRBV19; DNA: TGTGCCAGTAGGGAGGGACTAGCCAGCGACGAGCAGTACTTC; CDR3: CASREGLASDEQYF
J: TRBJ1-2; size: few; D: TRBD1; V: TRBV7-2; DNA: TGTGCCAGCAGTCGACAGGGATTAGCTAACTATGGCTACACCTTC; CDR3: CASSRQGLANYGYTF
J: TRBJ2-7; size: -; D: -; V: TRBV7-8; DNA: TGTGCCAGCAGCCTACCCGGGCCCCGACAATACGAGCAGTACTTC; CDR3: CASSLPGPRQYEQYF
J: TRBJ2-7; size: -; D: -; V: TRBV4-2; DNA: TGTGCCAGCAGCCAAGGGTACGGAGCGGACTACGAGCAGTACTTC; CDR3: CASSQGYGADYEQYF